Following are 31 T cell receptor beta chains from one sample sequenced in a study of blood T cells in healthy people across ages. For the second PCR, which ran for roughly 6 to 11 cycles, a sample-barcoded 5' primer and a J-beta primer mix were used. TCRdb fed the 5' RACE reads into MiXCR, producing one record per CDR3 protein. The data hold 550,000 to 650,000 distinct CDR3 sequences, with around 27% observed a single time. This sample was shared with a second study, whose subject was T cells of mothers and their children.

The specimen was blood. These receptors originate from a boy younger than 10 in good health.

The rearrangement uses TRBV10-1 and TRBJ2-3; possible D gene TRBD2, 6 bases. Germline V gene lookup returns CDR1 WNHNN and CDR2 SYGVQD (reference sequence). V was clipped by 3 bases and J by 1 base, with 8 bases between them. This CDR3 is 14 amino acids long. CDR3 region: CASSETSRTDTQYF. DNA of the CDR3: TGCGCCAGCAGTGAAACTAGCCGCACAGATACGCAGTATTTT.

This clonotype appeared once. The chain combines TRBV6-1 with TRBJ1-1; D might be TRBD1 (5 bases). The CDR3 contains 14 residues. CDR1 and CDR2 (germline): MNHNS, SASEGT. V was shortened by 6 bases and J by 1 base, with 12 bases between the two germline ends. The CDR3 region has the DNA TGTGCCAGCAGAAAACAGGACACGAACACTGAAGCTTTCTTT. Its protein product is CASRKQDTNTEAFF.

Here the CDR3 DNA reads TGCAGCGCTGACGGTGGGAGGGCCAGATACGAGCAGTACTTC. Its translation: CSADGGRARYEQYF. The chain combines TRBV20-1 with TRBJ2-7; 7 bases are shared with TRBD2. The CDR3 extends over 14 amino acids. Germline CDR1 DFQATT, CDR2 SNEGSKA (reference sequence).

The V and J genes are TRBV12-3 or TRBV12-4 and TRBJ2-5; D may be TRBD1 or TRBD2 (6 bases each). Trimming left V 9 bases short and J 4 bases short, with 18 bases between. The length of the CDR3 is 14 residues. This CDR3 reads CARSQGGTRETQYF. The CDR3 DNA is TGTGCCAGGAGCCAAGGGGGGACCCGAGAGACCCAGTACTTC.

This chain joins TRBV5-5 and TRBJ2-2, with D unclear. The germline CDR1 and CDR2 sequences are SGHKS and YYEKEE (reference sequence). Trimming pared 4 bases from V and 5 bases from J, leaving 12 bases between. The CDR3 is 14 amino acids. The CDR3 DNA is TGTGCCAGCAGCCTGCTCGAAGAAACCGGGGAGCTGTTTTTT. Amino acids: CASSLLEETGELFF.

The chain employs TRBV7-9 and TRBJ2-1, with D perhaps being TRBD1 or TRBD2 (5 bases each). CDR3 size: 13 residues. V was cut by 3 bases and J by 4 bases, with 7 bases left in between. Per the germline V gene, CDR1 is SEHNR and CDR2 is FQNEAQ (reference sequence). CDR3 bases: TGTGCCAGCAGCTTCAGGGAGTACAATGAGCAGTTCTTC. Its translation: CASSFREYNEQFF.

This clonotype occurred a few times. This chain joins TRBV7-2 and TRBJ2-3, with 7 bases that match TRBD2. Germline values: CDR1 SGHTA, CDR2 FQGNSA. The length of the CDR3 is 15 residues. Trimming removed 5 bases from V and 5 bases from J; junction bases left unmatched: 10. CDR3 region: CASSPSSGPLDTQYF. The CDR3 nucleotides are TGTGCCAGCAGCCCATCTAGCGGCCCTTTAGATACGCAGTATTTT.

This clonotype appeared many times. The J gene is TRBJ2-7, the V gene TRBV7-6, with D uncertain. The V end lost 4 bases, the J end lost 0 bases, and 7 bases lay between the germline ends. Germline values: CDR1 SGHVS, CDR2 FNYEAQ. The CDR3 covers 13 residues. Here the CDR3 DNA reads TGTGCCAGCAGCTCCGTAAGCTCCTACGAGCAGTACTTC. Translation gives CASSSVSSYEQYF.

V and J are TRBV14 and TRBJ2-5; 15 bases are a match to TRBD2. The closer fit of TRBJ2-7 to the DNA end suggests the J call may be wrong. Germline V gene data show CDR1 as SGHDN and CDR2 as FVKESK. The CDR3 contains 16 residues. In DNA, the CDR3 is TGTGCCAGCAGCCAAGATTGGACTAGCGGGAGGGACGAGCAGTACTTC. This translates into CASSQDWTSGRDEQYF.

The chain employs TRBV10-3 and TRBJ2-7, with TRBD2 matching 13 bases. V trimming: 2 bases; J trimming: 0 bases; junction bases outside the gene matches: 1. Germline V lookup: CDR1 ENHRY, CDR2 SYGVKD. This CDR3 has 16 residues. The DNA for the CDR3 is TGTGCCATCAGTGAGGGACTAGCGGGAGCCTCCTACGAGCAGTACTTC. Translated: CAISEGLAGASYEQYF.

This clonotype was recorded a few times. The chain combines TRBV20-1 with TRBJ1-4, with D possibly being TRBD1 (5 bases). The CDR3 is 13 amino acids. Per the germline V gene, CDR1 is DFQATT and CDR2 is SNEGSKA (reference sequence). V lost 5 bases, J lost 7 bases, and 14 bases lay in between. DNA of the CDR3: TGCAGTGCTGGAGTACCGGGACCTGAAAAACTGTTTTTT. Amino acid sequence: CSAGVPGPEKLFF.

The chain is built from TRBV19 and TRBJ2-3; 11 bases agree with TRBD2. This CDR3 comprises 15 residues. With 7 bases clipped from V and 5 bases from J, the junction kept 8 bases outside the gene matches. From germline, CDR1 is LNHDA and CDR2 SQIVND (reference sequence). This chain's CDR3 is CASTLAGGLVDTQYF. In DNA form, the CDR3 reads TGTGCCAGTACCTTAGCGGGGGGGCTCGTAGATACGCAGTATTTT.

This clonotype was seen only a few times. The rearrangement joins TRBV19 to TRBJ1-6; D is unclear. Germline V gives CDR1 LNHDA, CDR2 SQIVND (reference sequence). Trimming took 4 bases from V and 2 from J, leaving 12 bases between them. CDR3 length: 16 amino acids. In DNA, the CDR3 is TGTGCCAGTAGTAGATTCCCGGCGGCCTATAATTCACCCCTCCACTTT. This sequence encodes CASSRFPAAYNSPLHF.

The rearrangement uses TRBV20-1 and TRBJ2-5, with 10 bases aligning to TRBD1. CDR1 is DFQATT, CDR2 SNEGSKA, per germline (reference sequence). This CDR3 comprises 13 residues. V shed 5 bases and J 4 bases; nucleotides not matched to a gene: 4. The CDR3, as DNA: TGCAGTGCTGGACAGGGGGTACGAGAGACCCAGTACTTC. Its translation is CSAGQGVRETQYF.

This clonotype has only a few counts. V and J are TRBV14 and TRBJ2-6; 14 nucleotides agree with TRBD2. V was clipped by 8 bases and J by 0 bases; unmatched bases: 6. Germline CDR1 and CDR2: SGHDN and FVKESK. The CDR3 totals 18 residues. The CDR3 region is CASSLGLAGVSGANVLTF. In DNA form, the CDR3 reads TGTGCCAGCTCTTTGGGACTAGCGGGGGTCTCTGGGGCCAACGTCCTGACTTTC.

The chain couples TRBV11-2 to TRBJ1-4; D unresolved. V was clipped by 5 bases and J by 8 bases, with 12 bases between them. CDR1 and CDR2 from the germline V gene are SGHAT and FQNNGV. The CDR3 loop spans 13 amino acids. CDR3 DNA sequence: TGTGCCAGCAGCCGGGCGGTGCAGGAAAAACTGTTTTTT. Translation: CASSRAVQEKLFF.

With regard to this clonotype: One junction end disagrees with the germline gene, perhaps due to a read error. The J gene is TRBJ2-4, the V gene TRBV25-1, with 7 bases aligning to TRBD2. Germline V gene data show CDR1 as MGHDK and CDR2 as SYGVNS. The CDR3 totals 17 residues. CDR3 in DNA: TGTGCCAACAGTGAAGGGGAGGGTGTCGAGAGAGAAAACATTCAGTACTTC. The encoded protein is CANSEGEGVERENIQYF.

This clonotype was found many times. The chain couples TRBV7-9 to TRBJ1-1; D is uncertain. This CDR3 has 13 amino acids. The germline gives CDR1 SEHNR, CDR2 FQNEAQ (reference sequence). Trimming took 2 bases from V and 2 from J, leaving 6 bases between them. This chain's CDR3 is CASSLQLNTEAFF. The CDR3, as DNA: TGTGCCAGCAGCTTACAACTCAACACTGAAGCTTTCTTT.

The genes are TRBV29-1 and TRBJ2-7, with 14 bases aligning to TRBD2. This CDR3 is built from 15 residues. The V segment lost 4 bases and the J segment 2 bases; nucleotides outside the gene matches: 4. Looked up from germline, CDR1 is SQVTM and CDR2 is ANQGSEA. The CDR3 DNA is TGCAGCGTTGCCGTGGGACTAGCGGGGGCCTACGAGCAGTACTTC. This gives the protein CSVAVGLAGAYEQYF.

The rearrangement links TRBV28 to TRBJ1-4; tentatively, D is TRBD1 (5 bases). Germline assignment: CDR1 MDHEN and CDR2 SYDVKM. V dropped 8 bases and J dropped 8 bases, with 15 bases sitting between them. The CDR3 length is 13 residues. The CDR3 region has the DNA TGTGCCAGCTCCCGGGACGGTGGGGAAAAACTGTTTTTT. Translation gives CASSRDGGEKLFF.

With respect to this clonotype: Germline and junction disagree at one end, which may indicate a read error. V usage is TRBV6-1 and J usage is TRBJ1-2, with D perhaps matching TRBD1 (5 bases). The length of the CDR3 is 18 residues. The V gene's germline CDR1 is MNHNS and CDR2 SASEGT. The CDR3 protein is CASSDSSGTSDLNYDYTF. In DNA, the CDR3 is TGTGCCAGCAGTGATTCATCCGGGACGAGCGATCTAAACTATGACTACACCTTC.

The chain employs TRBV12-3 or TRBV12-4 and TRBJ1-5; D not certain. The CDR3 contains 15 residues. V lost 5 bases, J lost 0 bases, and 11 bases lay in between. CDR3 loop: CASSRRGNSNQPQHF. In DNA form, the CDR3 reads TGTGCCAGCAGTCGCCGAGGGAATAGCAATCAGCCCCAGCATTTT.

Only a few counts were recorded for this clonotype. The genes are TRBV5-1 and TRBJ2-5; D may be TRBD2 (6 bases). The assigned J gene may be wrong: the sequence end matches TRBJ2-1 better. Per the germline V gene, CDR1 is SGHRS and CDR2 is YFSETQ. CDR3 length equals 15 residues. The chain's CDR3 is CASSLGGESYNEQFF. The CDR3 DNA is TGCGCCAGCAGCTTGGGCGGGGAGTCGTACAATGAGCAGTTCTTC.

This rearrangement joins TRBV4-3 to TRBJ2-1; no firm D call. V was cut by 0 bases and J by 3 bases, with 9 bases left in between. This CDR3 is 15 amino acids long. Germline V gene sequence: CDR1 LGHNA, CDR2 YSLEER. The CDR3 reads CASSQDASYYNEQFF. The CDR3 DNA follows: TGCGCCAGCAGCCAAGATGCCTCTTACTACAATGAGCAGTTCTTC.

In its sample, this clonotype was seen a few times. V gene TRBV20-1 combines with J gene TRBJ1-4, with no clear D. V was shortened by 5 bases and J by 8 bases, with 15 bases between the two germline ends. CDR3 size: 13 residues. Germline V gives CDR1 DFQATT, CDR2 SNEGSKA (reference sequence). CDR3 sequence reads: CSALLGSGEKLFF. In DNA, the CDR3 is TGCAGTGCTCTCTTGGGGTCGGGGGAAAAACTGTTTTTT.

The gene calls are TRBV18 and TRBJ1-6; possible D gene TRBD1, 6 bases. The CDR3 loop spans 13 amino acids. V lost 6 bases, J lost 10 bases, and 13 bases lay in between. Per germline, CDR1 KGHSH and CDR2 LQKENI. DNA for the CDR3: TGTGCCAGCTCCCCAGGGGTAACATCACCCCTCCACTTT. Its protein product is CASSPGVTSPLHF.

The table lists this clonotype with a few counts. The J gene is TRBJ1-2, the V gene TRBV6-2 or TRBV6-3, with a tentative D call TRBD1 (6 bases). In germline, CDR1 is MNHEY, CDR2 SVGEGT. Deletions cut 5 bases from V and 4 bases from J, with 14 bases between. The CDR3 sequence is 14 residues long. The CDR3 DNA reads as TGTGCCAGCAGTCGGGACAATGGGGGCTATGGCTACACCTTC. The encoded protein is CASSRDNGGYGYTF.

The chain links TRBV20-1 to TRBJ2-1, with 14 positions matching TRBD2. The germline CDR1 and CDR2 sequences are DFQATT and SNEGSKA (reference sequence). The CDR3 is made up of 15 amino acids. Unmatched junction bases numbered 5, after V lost 4 bases and J lost 6 bases. For the CDR3, the DNA is TGCAGTGCTACCCGGACTAGCGGGGGGAGCAATGAGCAGTTCTTC. This codes for CSATRTSGGSNEQFF.

Worth noting for this clonotype: Since no conserved phenylalanine or tryptophan closes the CDR3, a read error is the likely cause. The chain employs TRBV20-1 and TRBJ2-5; D is perhaps TRBD1 (6 bases). This CDR3 comprises 13 residues. In germline, CDR1 is DFQATT, CDR2 SNEGSKA (reference sequence). The germline V and J ends were trimmed by 5 bases and 6 bases, with 16 bases remaining between them. The CDR3 nucleotides are TGCAGTGCTGGAGTTGACAGGTCCAAGACCCAGTACCTC. Amino acids: CSAGVDRSKTQYL.

V gene TRBV30 combines with J gene TRBJ2-5; D is unclear. The DNA end favors TRBJ2-7, so the J call may be wrong. This CDR3 contains 15 residues. CDR1 is GTSNPN and CDR2 is SVGIG in the germline V gene (reference sequence). Written as DNA, the CDR3 is TGTGCCTGGAGTGTAGGTGGTGCCCCCCTCTACGAGCAGTACTTC. Its translation: CAWSVGGAPLYEQYF.

V gene TRBV5-6 combines with J gene TRBJ2-5, with D maybe TRBD2 (5 bases). The J call may not be correct, given that the DNA end is closer to TRBJ2-7. Germline CDR1 and CDR2: SGHDT and YYEEEE. CDR3 size: 15 residues. The CDR3 region is CASSLRGPSSYEQYF. The CDR3 DNA reads as TGTGCCAGCAGCTTGCGGGGTCCGAGCTCCTACGAGCAGTACTTC.